The 24 T cell receptor beta chains reported below all come from one sample, sequenced in a study of shared T cell receptors in the human thymus. Produced via immunoSEQ multiplex PCR; TCRdb's table is partial and in-frame only. Among 700,000 or so clones listed, 70% to 90% were seen once. These data also featured in a second study, about human thymus T cells.

The sample consisted of thymocytes. The receptors derive from a girl under three years old with a congenital heart defect.

The chain employs TRBV20-1 and TRBJ2-1; TRBD1 aligns across 10 bases. Trimming cost V 4 bases and J 10 bases; bases outside gene matches: 1. CDR3 length: 11 residues. Germline V gives CDR1 DFQATT, CDR2 SNEGSKA (reference sequence). CDR3 nucleotides: TGCAGTGCTACGGACAGGGGGGAGCAGTTCTTC. Its protein product is CSATDRGEQFF.

The rearrangement links TRBV9 to TRBJ2-2, with D possibly TRBD1 on 6 matching bases. Germline values: CDR1 SGDLS, CDR2 YYNGEE. This CDR3 has 16 amino acids. V was shortened by 0 bases and J by 7 bases, with 16 bases between the two germline ends. Here the CDR3 reads CASSVAQTGRDGELFF. CDR3 coding DNA: TGTGCCAGCAGCGTAGCCCAGACAGGACGGGACGGGGAGCTGTTTTTT.

The chain has TRBV11-2 and TRBJ1-1, with unresolved D. Germline CDR1 reads SGHAT; CDR2 reads FQNNGV. Trimming cost V 3 bases and J 2 bases, with 25 bases left between them. The CDR3 runs to 19 residues. The CDR3 region has the DNA TGTGCCAGCAGCTTTTTTTGGGAGGCAGAACCGCAAAAAAACACTGAAGCTTTCTTT. It encodes CASSFFWEAEPQKNTEAFF.

This clone has just one count. The chain recombines TRBV2 with TRBJ1-5; a possible D gene is TRBD1 (5 bases). Germline CDR1 SNHLY, CDR2 FYNNEI. The CDR3 extends over 13 amino acids. Trimming took off 2 bases at V and 5 bases at J, with 7 bases between the two ends. The CDR3 region has the DNA TGTGCCAGCAGTGAACAGGGTGATCAGCCCCAGCATTTT. It specifies CASSEQGDQPQHF.

This chain joins TRBV20-1 and TRBJ1-1; D gene unclear. V was clipped by 6 bases and J by 6 bases, with 11 bases between them. This CDR3 contains 11 residues. Germline CDR1 DFQATT, CDR2 SNEGSKA (reference sequence). The CDR3 DNA sequence: TGCAGTGCCTTCCGGGAGGCTGAAGCTTTCTTT. It codes for CSAFREAEAFF.

The chain is built from TRBV5-3 and TRBJ2-2, with a possible D match to TRBD2 (5 bases). TRBV5-3 is assigned to the ORF class and has an uncertain function. The length of the CDR3 is 14 residues. The V end was cut by 2 bases, the J end by 4 bases, with 9 bases between. The CDR3 coding sequence is TGTGCCAGAAGCTTTTCGAGCGGCACCGGGGAGCTGTTTTTT. It specifies CARSFSSGTGELFF.

This rearrangement joins TRBV27 to TRBJ1-5; D is ambiguous. Germline V gene data show CDR1 as MNHEY and CDR2 as SMNVEV (reference sequence). The CDR3 has 15 amino acids. V was clipped by 3 bases and J by 3 bases, with 12 bases between them. The CDR3 region has the DNA TGTGCCAGCAGTTTTGAGGGTCAGTTCAATCAGCCCCAGCATTTT. This codes for CASSFEGQFNQPQHF.

Comment on this clone: The same CDR3 is also encoded by other DNA sequences in this sample. The V gene is TRBV27, the J gene TRBJ2-7; D is unresolved. The V gene's germline CDR1 is MNHEY and CDR2 SMNVEV (reference sequence). This CDR3 has 12 amino acids. Trimming cost V 5 bases and J 0 bases, with 5 bases left between them. The CDR3 loop is CASSPSSYEQYF. The CDR3 DNA reads TGTGCCAGCAGTCCGAGCTCCTACGAGCAGTACTTC.

The chain combines TRBV28 with TRBJ1-6, with D uncertain. The CDR3 runs to 15 residues. Germline CDR1 is MDHEN and CDR2 is SYDVKM. With 6 bases removed from V and 0 bases from J, the gap between germline ends came to 9 bases. For the CDR3, the DNA is TGTGCCAGCAGACCACACAGCTCCTATAATTCACCCCTCCACTTT. Residues: CASRPHSSYNSPLHF.

This clone appeared once. The chain uses TRBV27 and TRBJ1-6; D remains unclear. V lost 3 bases and J lost 5, with 8 bases in between. The germline gives CDR1 MNHEY, CDR2 SMNVEV (reference sequence). This CDR3 has 14 residues. CDR3 protein: CASSLGSHNSPLHF. As DNA, the CDR3 is TGTGCCAGCAGTTTGGGGAGTCATAATTCACCCCTCCACTTT.

CDR3 sequence: CASRQGGKNIQYF. The CDR3 bases are TGTGCCAGCAGACAGGGGGGCAAAAACATTCAGTACTTC. The J gene is TRBJ2-4, the V gene TRBV6-1; 8 bases align to TRBD1. There are 13 residues in the CDR3. The junction had 1 base not matched to a gene; V was cut back by 6 bases and J by 3 bases. The germline V gene has CDR1 MNHNS and CDR2 SASEGT.

This clone has a single count. The chain has TRBV9 and TRBJ2-7; D possibly corresponds to TRBD2 (5 bases). V lost 3 bases and J 2 bases, leaving 15 bases between the germline ends. The germline V gene encodes CDR1 SGDLS and CDR2 YYNGEE. The CDR3 sequence is 15 residues long. The chain's CDR3 is CASSDLYGEAYEQYF. DNA for the CDR3: TGTGCCAGCAGCGATTTATACGGGGAAGCCTACGAGCAGTACTTC.

V and J are TRBV7-2 and TRBJ1-2, with TRBD1 matching 8 bases. The CDR3 has 17 residues. The V gene end was trimmed by 3 bases and the J gene end by 7 bases; junction bases not matched to a gene: 16. Germline-derived CDR1 and CDR2 are SGHTA and FQGNSA. The CDR3 here is CASSFPTQDRDPGGYTF. In nucleotides, the CDR3 is TGTGCCAGCAGCTTTCCTACTCAGGACAGGGATCCGGGTGGCTACACCTTC.

The chain is built from TRBV6-6 and TRBJ2-7; 7 bases are shared with TRBD1. After removal of 10 bases from V and 6 bases from J, the junction contained 9 bases not matched to a gene. CDR1 is MNHNY and CDR2 is SVGAGI in the germline V gene (reference sequence). CDR3 size: 12 residues. The CDR3 here is CAIQTGLGEQYF. The CDR3 nucleotides read TGTGCCATCCAGACAGGGCTGGGCGAGCAGTACTTC.

Written as DNA, the CDR3 is TGTGCCAGCAGCACCACTGCCGGGACAGGGGATAGCAATCAGCCCCAGCATTTT. Encoded protein: CASSTTAGTGDSNQPQHF. The chain recombines TRBV9 with TRBJ1-5; 10 nucleotides align to TRBD1. V was pared by 4 bases and J by 0 bases, with 10 bases of the junction left unmatched. The CDR3 covers 18 residues. Germline V gene data show CDR1 as SGDLS and CDR2 as YYNGEE.

This clone was seen a few times. This chain joins TRBV19 and TRBJ2-1; TRBD2 aligns across 7 bases. CDR3 size: 16 residues. V trimming: 3 bases; J trimming: 3 bases; junction bases outside the gene matches: 8. CDR1 and CDR2 from the germline V gene are LNHDA and SQIVND (reference sequence). CDR3 DNA: TGTGCCAGTAGTATGGAAAGCGGGACCTACTACAATGAGCAGTTCTTC. The encoded protein is CASSMESGTYYNEQFF.

V usage is TRBV5-1 and J usage is TRBJ2-7; D is perhaps TRBD1 (6 bases). The CDR3 extends over 13 amino acids. V lost 5 bases to trimming and J lost 1 base, with 10 bases between them. CDR1 SGHRS and CDR2 YFSETQ come from the germline V gene. CDR3 DNA sequence: TGCGCCAGCAGGAGGGGGTCTTCCTACGAGCAGTACTTC. It yields the protein CASRRGSSYEQYF.

In its sample, this clone was seen a few times. DNA of the CDR3: TGTGCCAGCTCACCCGCGACAGGGCCCTATGGCTACACCTTC. Translating it yields CASSPATGPYGYTF. The rearrangement joins TRBV18 to TRBJ1-2, with 7 bases lining up with TRBD1. Looked up from germline, CDR1 is KGHSH and CDR2 is LQKENI. This CDR3 spans 14 amino acids. V dropped 3 bases and J dropped 4; count of bases not matched to a gene: 5.

This rearrangement joins TRBV2 to TRBJ1-2; 7 bases are shared with TRBD1. CDR1 is SNHLY and CDR2 is FYNNEI in the germline V gene. The CDR3 consists of 11 residues. The V gene end was trimmed by 11 bases and the J gene end by 3 bases; junction bases not matched to a gene: 3. The CDR3 reads CAGGQHYGYTF. CDR3 DNA: TGTGCCGGGGGACAGCACTATGGCTACACCTTC. The whole variable domain, filled in from reference TRBV2 and TRBJ1-2, reads EPEVTQTPSHQVTQMGQEVILRCVPISNHLYFYWYRQILGQKVEFLVSFYNNEISEKSEIFDDQFSVERPDGSNFTLKIRSTKLEDSAMYFCAGGQHYGYTFGSGTRLTVV.

The table lists this clone with a few counts. The chain recombines TRBV7-9 with TRBJ2-3, with D perhaps matching TRBD2 (7 bases). This CDR3 is built from 16 residues. Trimming cost V 5 bases and J 1 base, with 16 bases left between them. Germline loops: CDR1 SEHNR, CDR2 FQNEAQ (reference sequence). CDR3 sequence: CASSPDGGGGTDTQYF. In DNA form, the CDR3 reads TGTGCCAGCAGCCCCGATGGAGGGGGGGGCACAGATACGCAGTATTTT.

This clone was recorded only once. The chain carries TRBV19 and TRBJ2-2, with TRBD1 identical over 12 bases. Per the germline V gene, CDR1 is LNHDA and CDR2 is SQIVND (reference sequence). This CDR3 has 18 amino acids. With V trimmed by 10 bases and J by 5 bases, 17 bases remained unmatched. The CDR3 DNA follows: TGTGCCACCACCCCAGGGGGGACAGGGGGCGTTGGTACCGGGGAGCTGTTTTTT. It yields the protein CATTPGGTGGVGTGELFF.

This clone was seen a handful of times. The V gene is TRBV5-5, the J gene TRBJ1-5, with TRBD1 identical over 9 bases. Germline V lookup: CDR1 SGHKS, CDR2 YYEKEE (reference sequence). With 9 bases clipped from V and 5 bases from J, the junction kept 9 bases outside the gene matches. This CDR3 contains 14 residues. As DNA, the CDR3 is TGTGCCACCTCCGAGTGGACAGGGGATCAGCCCCAGCATTTT. As protein: CATSEWTGDQPQHF.

The chain joins TRBV7-3 to TRBJ2-2; 7 nucleotides agree with TRBD2. This CDR3 is built from 14 residues. Germline values: CDR1 SGHTA, CDR2 FQGTGA. Losses at the gene ends were 3 bases for V and 7 bases for J; bases not matched to a gene: 5. The CDR3 is CASSLGGGGGELFF. The CDR3 nucleotides are TGTGCCAGCAGCTTGGGGGGGGGAGGCGGGGAGCTGTTTTTT.

This chain joins TRBV5-3 and TRBJ1-6; D remains ambiguous. TRBV5-3 is known as an ORF, though its function is uncertain. The V and J ends lost 0 bases and 9 bases respectively, with 7 bases between them. The CDR3 sequence is 13 residues long. Here the CDR3 reads CARSLERRSPLHF. CDR3 bases: TGTGCCAGAAGCTTGGAGCGACGTTCACCCCTCCACTTT.